This T cell receptor (beta chain) was documented in a study of chemoradiotherapy in HPV16-positive cancers. V dropped 5 bases and J dropped 9; count of bases not matched to a gene: 8. In germline, CDR1 is SGHAT, CDR2 FQDESV (reference sequence). The CDR3 is made up of 14 amino acids. This table comes from immunoSEQ multiplex PCR, and its TCRdb copy is limited to in-frame clones, with some not included. This sample has about 12,000 clones, with 70% to 80% found just once. The rearrangement links TRBV11-1 to TRBJ2-1; 9 bases line up with TRBD1. Collection of the sample occurred from a patient who underwent chemoradiotherapy. The receptor was derived from a human donor with HPV-associated anogenital cancer. CDR3 nucleotide sequence: TGTGCCAGCAGCCTTGGGACAGGGATTGGTGAGCAGTTCTTC. Its translation is CASSLGTGIGEQFF.